This T cell receptor beta chain was sequenced during a study of cytomegalovirus exposure and HLA in healthy donors. Sequenced by immunoSEQ multiplex PCR; TCRdb stores in-frame clones only, minus some. The sample includes under 200,000 clones, roughly 89% seen only once; the top ten take 4% to 4.5%. The CDR3 is made up of 15 amino acids. The germline V gene has CDR1 MNHNY and CDR2 SVGAGI (reference sequence). V lost 5 bases, J lost 5 bases, and 18 bases lay in between. This sequence joins TRBV6-6 and TRBJ2-5; D gene ambiguous. This TCR derives from a young man in good health and CMV-seropositive. The sample consisted of PBMCs. The CDR3 loop reads CASSTPQPTGETQYF. In DNA, the CDR3 is TGTGCCAGCAGTACCCCCCAACCGACCGGGGAGACCCAGTACTTC.